The source of this T cell receptor (beta chain) is a study of blood T cell repertoires in COVID-19. About the research overall: Material from acute and convalescent COVID-19 was sourced from the United States, Italy and Spain.

The ends were cut back, 3 bases at V and 5 bases at J, with 22 bases in the middle. This CDR3 has 17 residues. CDR1 is MDHEN and CDR2 is SYDVKM in the germline V gene. The participants were between about 18 and 90 years old and came from some 25 US areas. Assignment of participants to cohorts was predicated upon participant-reported clinical history. As processed by the authors: Scientists estimated how many nucleated cells there were by amplifying reference gene primers. Data came from immunoSEQ multiplex PCR; TCRdb stores just in-frame clones and leaves some out. V, J and clone size reflect that table, while D and trimming were determined from the DNA. There are approximately 250,000 clones in the sample; around 89% occur only once, and 2% to 3% lies in the top ten.

The rearrangement uses TRBV28 and TRBJ1-2; weak D call: TRBD1 (5 bases). The TCR comes from a woman in her thirties or forties with acute COVID-19. What was sequenced was PBMCs or T cells enriched from blood (not recorded which). The DNA for the CDR3 is TGTGCCAGCAGTTTTCAGGACATATATTCTGACTGGTATGGCTACACCTTC. Protein: CASSFQDIYSDWYGYTF.